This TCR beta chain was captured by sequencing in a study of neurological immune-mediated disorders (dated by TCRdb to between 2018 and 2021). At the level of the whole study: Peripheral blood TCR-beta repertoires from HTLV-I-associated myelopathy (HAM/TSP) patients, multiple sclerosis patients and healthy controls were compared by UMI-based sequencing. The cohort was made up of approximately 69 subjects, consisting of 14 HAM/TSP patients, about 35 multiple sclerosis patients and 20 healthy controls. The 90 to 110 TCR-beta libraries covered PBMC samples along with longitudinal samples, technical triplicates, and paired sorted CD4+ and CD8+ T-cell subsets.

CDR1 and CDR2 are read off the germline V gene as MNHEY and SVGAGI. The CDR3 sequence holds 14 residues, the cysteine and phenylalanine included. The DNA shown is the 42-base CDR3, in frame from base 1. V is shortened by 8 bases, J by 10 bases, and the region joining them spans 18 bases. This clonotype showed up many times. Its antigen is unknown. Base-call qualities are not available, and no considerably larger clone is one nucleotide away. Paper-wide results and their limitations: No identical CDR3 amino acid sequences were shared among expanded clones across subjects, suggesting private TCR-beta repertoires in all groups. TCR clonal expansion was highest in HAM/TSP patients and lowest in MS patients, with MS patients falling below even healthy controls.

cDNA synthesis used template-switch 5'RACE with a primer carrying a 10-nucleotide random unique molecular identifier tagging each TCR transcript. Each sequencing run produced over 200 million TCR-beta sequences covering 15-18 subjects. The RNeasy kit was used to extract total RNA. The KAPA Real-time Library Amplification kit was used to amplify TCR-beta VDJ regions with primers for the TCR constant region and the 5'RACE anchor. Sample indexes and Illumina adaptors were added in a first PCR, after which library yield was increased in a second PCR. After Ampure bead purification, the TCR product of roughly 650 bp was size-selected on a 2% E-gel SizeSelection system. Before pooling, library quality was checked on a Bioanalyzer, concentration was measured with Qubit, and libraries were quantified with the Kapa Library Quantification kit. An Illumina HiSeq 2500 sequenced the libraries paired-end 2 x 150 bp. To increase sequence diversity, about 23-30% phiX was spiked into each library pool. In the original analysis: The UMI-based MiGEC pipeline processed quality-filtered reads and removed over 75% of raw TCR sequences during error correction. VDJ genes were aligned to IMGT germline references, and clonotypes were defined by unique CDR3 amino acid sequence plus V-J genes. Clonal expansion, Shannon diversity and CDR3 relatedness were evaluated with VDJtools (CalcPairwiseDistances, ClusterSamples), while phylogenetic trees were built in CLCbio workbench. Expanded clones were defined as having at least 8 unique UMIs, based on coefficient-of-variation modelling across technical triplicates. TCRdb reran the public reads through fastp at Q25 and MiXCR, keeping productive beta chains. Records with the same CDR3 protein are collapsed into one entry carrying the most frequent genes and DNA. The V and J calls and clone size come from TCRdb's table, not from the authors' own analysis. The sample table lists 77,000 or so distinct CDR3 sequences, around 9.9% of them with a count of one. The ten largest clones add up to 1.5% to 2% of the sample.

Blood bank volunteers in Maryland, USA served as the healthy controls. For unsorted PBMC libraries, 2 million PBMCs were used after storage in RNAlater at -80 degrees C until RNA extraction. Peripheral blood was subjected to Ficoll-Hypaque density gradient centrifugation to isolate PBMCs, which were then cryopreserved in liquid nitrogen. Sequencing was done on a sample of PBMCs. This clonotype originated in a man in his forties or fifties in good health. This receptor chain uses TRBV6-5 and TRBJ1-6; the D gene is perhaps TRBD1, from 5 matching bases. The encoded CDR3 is CASRGEPVASPLHF. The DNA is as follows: TGTGCCAGCCGGGGGGAACCCGTAGCGTCACCCCTCCACTTT.